This T cell receptor beta chain stems from a study of radiation and T cells in renal cell carcinoma. Study overall: Nephrectomy followed 15 Gy stereotactic body radiation by 4 weeks.

Study conclusions and caveats: No pretreatment tumor biopsies were available for baseline clonotypes. In blood, top tumor clones expanded by 2 weeks, shrinking by 4.

Time point noted: baseline pretreatment blood. Described treatment: 15 Gy SBRT to primary tumor, nephrectomy 4 weeks later. This renal cell carcinoma was of the clear cell type. This CDR3 contains 14 residues. Per the germline V gene, CDR1 is MDHEN and CDR2 is SYDVKM. Trimming removed 7 bases from V and 0 bases from J, with 13 bases in between. This clone was detected once. Its target is unknown. Sequenced by immunoSEQ multiplex PCR; TCRdb stores in-frame clones only, minus some. The sample carries around 94,000 clones, about 86% recorded once. Sequenced material: blood, taken from a patient whose treatment included radiotherapy and nephrectomy. This clonotype originated in a man aged 45 to 65 with renal cell carcinoma. This rearrangement joins TRBV28 to TRBJ2-7; either TRBD1 or TRBD2 may supply D (5 bases each). The CDR3 coding sequence is TGTGCCAGCACCCAAGGGACCCCCTCCTACGAGCAGTACTTC. Its translation is CASTQGTPSYEQYF.